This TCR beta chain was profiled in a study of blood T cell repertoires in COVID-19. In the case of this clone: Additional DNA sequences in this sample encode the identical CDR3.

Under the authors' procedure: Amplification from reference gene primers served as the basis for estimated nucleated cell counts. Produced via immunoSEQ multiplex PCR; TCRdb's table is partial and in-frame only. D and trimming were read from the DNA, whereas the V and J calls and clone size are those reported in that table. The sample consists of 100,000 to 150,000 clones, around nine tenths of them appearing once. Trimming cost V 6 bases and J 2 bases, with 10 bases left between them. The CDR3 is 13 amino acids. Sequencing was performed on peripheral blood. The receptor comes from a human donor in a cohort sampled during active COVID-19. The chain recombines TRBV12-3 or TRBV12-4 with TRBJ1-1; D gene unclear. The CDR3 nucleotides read TGTGCCAGCAGCCTCACAGCCAACACTGAAGCTTTCTTT. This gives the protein CASSLTANTEAFF.